The clone carrying this T cell receptor (beta chain) was recorded once. The data belong to a study of cytomegalovirus exposure and HLA in healthy donors. Germline V gene data show CDR1 as SEHNR and CDR2 as FQNEAQ (reference sequence). Trimming removed 2 bases from V and 1 base from J; junction bases left unmatched: 3. The CDR3 runs 16 residues. In the PCR, 60 Vbeta and 13 Jbeta primers were used. Assay used: immunoSEQ multiplex PCR; TCRdb lists only in-frame clones, some missing. The sample has fewer than 150,000 clones, more than 65% seen once. The TCR comes from a woman in her twenties or thirties in good health and CMV-seronegative. The chain is built from TRBV7-9 and TRBJ2-5, with 11 bases identical to TRBD2. Sample: PBMCs. The CDR3 sequence is CASSLSLAGGQETQYF. The CDR3 region has the DNA TGTGCCAGCAGCTTATCCCTAGCGGGGGGCCAAGAGACCCAGTACTTC.